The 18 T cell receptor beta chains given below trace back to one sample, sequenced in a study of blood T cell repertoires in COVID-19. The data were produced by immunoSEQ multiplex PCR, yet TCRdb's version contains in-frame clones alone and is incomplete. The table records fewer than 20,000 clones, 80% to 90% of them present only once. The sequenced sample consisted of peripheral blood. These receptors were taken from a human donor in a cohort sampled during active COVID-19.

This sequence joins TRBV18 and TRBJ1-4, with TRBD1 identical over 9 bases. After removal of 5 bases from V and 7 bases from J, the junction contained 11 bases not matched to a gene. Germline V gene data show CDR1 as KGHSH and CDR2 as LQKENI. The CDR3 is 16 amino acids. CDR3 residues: CASSAAGTGTSEKLFF. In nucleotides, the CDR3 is TGTGCCAGCTCAGCTGCCGGGACAGGGACGTCTGAAAAACTGTTTTTT.

Written as DNA, the CDR3 is TGTGCCAGCACGCCCCTCCCTGGGGGCGTTCCCCCCTACGAGCAGTACTTC. Encoded protein: CASTPLPGGVPPYEQYF. The V and J genes are TRBV11-2 and TRBJ2-7, with D possibly matching TRBD1 (6 bases). This CDR3 comprises 17 residues. The germline V gene has CDR1 SGHAT and CDR2 FQNNGV. The V gene lost 7 bases and the J gene lost 2 bases, with 24 bases spanning the gap. Combining the CDR3 with reference TRBV11-2 and TRBJ2-7 gives the whole variable domain EAGVAQSPRYKIIEKRQSVAFWCNPISGHATLYWYQQILGQGPKLLIQFQNNGVVDDSQLPKDRFSAERLKGVDSTLKIQPAKLEDSAVYLCASTPLPGGVPPYEQYFGPGTRLTVT.

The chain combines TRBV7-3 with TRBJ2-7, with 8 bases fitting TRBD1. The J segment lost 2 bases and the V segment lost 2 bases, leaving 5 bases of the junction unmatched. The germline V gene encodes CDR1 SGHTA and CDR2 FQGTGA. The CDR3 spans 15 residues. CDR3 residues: CASSLSTGAPYEQYF. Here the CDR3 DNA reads TGTGCCAGCAGCTTATCGACAGGGGCTCCCTACGAGCAGTACTTC.

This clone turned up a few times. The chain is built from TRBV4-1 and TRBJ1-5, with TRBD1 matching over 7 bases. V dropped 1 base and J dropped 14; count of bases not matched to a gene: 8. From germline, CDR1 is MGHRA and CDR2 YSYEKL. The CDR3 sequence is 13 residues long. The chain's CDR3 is CASSQVRDREKHF. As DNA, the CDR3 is TGCGCCAGCAGCCAAGTACGAGACAGGGAAAAGCATTTT.

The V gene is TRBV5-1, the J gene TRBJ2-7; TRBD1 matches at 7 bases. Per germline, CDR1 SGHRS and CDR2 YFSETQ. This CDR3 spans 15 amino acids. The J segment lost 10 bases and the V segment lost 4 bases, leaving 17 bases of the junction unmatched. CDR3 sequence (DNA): TGCGCCAGCAGCAGAGGACAGGAATCTGATAAAAAACAGTACTTC. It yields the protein CASSRGQESDKKQYF.

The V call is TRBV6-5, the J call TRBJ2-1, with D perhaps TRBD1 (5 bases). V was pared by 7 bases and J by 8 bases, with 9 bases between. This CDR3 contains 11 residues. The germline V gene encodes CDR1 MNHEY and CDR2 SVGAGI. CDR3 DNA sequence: TGTGCCAGCACAAAGGGGTATGAGCAGTTCTTC. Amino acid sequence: CASTKGYEQFF.

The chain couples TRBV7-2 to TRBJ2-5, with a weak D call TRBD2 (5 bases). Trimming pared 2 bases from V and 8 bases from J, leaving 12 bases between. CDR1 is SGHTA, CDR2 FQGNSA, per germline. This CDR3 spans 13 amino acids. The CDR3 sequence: CASSLMTGITQYF. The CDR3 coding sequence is TGTGCCAGCAGCTTAATGACCGGGATAACCCAGTACTTC.

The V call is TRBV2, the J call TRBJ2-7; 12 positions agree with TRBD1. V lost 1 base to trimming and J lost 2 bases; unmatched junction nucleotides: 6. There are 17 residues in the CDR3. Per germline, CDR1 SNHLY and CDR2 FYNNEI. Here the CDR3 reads CASSEGGQGALPYEQYF. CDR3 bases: TGTGCCAGCAGTGAAGGGGGACAGGGGGCCCTTCCCTACGAGCAGTACTTC.

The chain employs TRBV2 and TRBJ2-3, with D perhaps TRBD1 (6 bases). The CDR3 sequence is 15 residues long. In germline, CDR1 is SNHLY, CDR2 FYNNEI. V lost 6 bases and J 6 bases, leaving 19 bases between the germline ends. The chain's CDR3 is CASSAQVGALDTQYF. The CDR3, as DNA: TGTGCCAGCAGCGCTCAAGTGGGGGCGTTGGATACGCAGTATTTT.

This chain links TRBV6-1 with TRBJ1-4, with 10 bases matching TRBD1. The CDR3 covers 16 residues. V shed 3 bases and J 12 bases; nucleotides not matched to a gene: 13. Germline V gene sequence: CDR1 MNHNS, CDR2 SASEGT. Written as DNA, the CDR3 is TGTGCCAGCAGTGAGCAGGGACAGGGGTCCCGGGGGGAACTGTTTTTT. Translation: CASSEQGQGSRGELFF.

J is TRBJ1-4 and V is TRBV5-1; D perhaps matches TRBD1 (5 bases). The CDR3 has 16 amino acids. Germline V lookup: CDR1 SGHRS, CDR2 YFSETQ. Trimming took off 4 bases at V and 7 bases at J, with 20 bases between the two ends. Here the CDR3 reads CASSLGRGRVAEKLFF. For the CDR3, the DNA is TGCGCCAGCAGCCTTGGGCGGGGCAGGGTTGCTGAAAAACTGTTTTTT.

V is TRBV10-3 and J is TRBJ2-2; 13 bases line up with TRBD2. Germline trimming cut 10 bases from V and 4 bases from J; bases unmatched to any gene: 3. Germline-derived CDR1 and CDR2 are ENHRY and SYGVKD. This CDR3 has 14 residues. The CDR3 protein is CATGLAGVTGELFF. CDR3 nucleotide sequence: TGTGCCACCGGACTAGCGGGGGTCACCGGGGAGCTGTTTTTT.

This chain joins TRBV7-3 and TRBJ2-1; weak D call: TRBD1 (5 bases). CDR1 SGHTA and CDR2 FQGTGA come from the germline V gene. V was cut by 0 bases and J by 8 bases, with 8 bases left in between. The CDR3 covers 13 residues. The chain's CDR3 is CASSLTRGDEQFF. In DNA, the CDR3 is TGTGCCAGCAGCTTAACTAGGGGTGATGAGCAGTTCTTC.

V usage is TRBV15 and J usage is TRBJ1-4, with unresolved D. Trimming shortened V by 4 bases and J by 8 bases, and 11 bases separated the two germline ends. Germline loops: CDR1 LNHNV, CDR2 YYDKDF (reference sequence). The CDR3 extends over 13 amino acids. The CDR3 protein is CATSNRVWEKLFF. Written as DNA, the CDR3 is TGTGCCACCAGCAACCGGGTATGGGAAAAACTGTTTTTT.

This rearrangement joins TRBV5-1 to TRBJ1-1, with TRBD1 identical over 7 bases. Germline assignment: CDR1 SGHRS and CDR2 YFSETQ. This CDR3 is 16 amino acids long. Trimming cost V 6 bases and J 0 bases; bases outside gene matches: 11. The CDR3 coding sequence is TGCGCCAGCACCCCGGGACAGAAAACCATGAACACTGAAGCTTTCTTT. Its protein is CASTPGQKTMNTEAFF.

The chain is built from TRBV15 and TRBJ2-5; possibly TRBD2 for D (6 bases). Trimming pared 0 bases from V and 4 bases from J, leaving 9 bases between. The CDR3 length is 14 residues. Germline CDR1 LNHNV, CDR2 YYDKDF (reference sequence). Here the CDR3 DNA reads TGTGCCACCAGCAGAGACGTCGGGGGAGAGACCCAGTACTTC. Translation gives CATSRDVGGETQYF.

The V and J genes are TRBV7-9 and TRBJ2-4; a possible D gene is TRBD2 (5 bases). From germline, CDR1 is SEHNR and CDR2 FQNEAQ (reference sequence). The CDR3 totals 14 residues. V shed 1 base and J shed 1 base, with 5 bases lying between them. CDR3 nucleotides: TGTGCCAGCAGCTTAGGCGGGGCCAAAAACATTCAGTACTTC. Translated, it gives CASSLGGAKNIQYF.

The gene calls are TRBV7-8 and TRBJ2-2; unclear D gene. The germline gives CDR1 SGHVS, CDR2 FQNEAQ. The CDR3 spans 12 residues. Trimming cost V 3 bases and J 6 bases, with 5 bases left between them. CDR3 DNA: TGTGCCAGCAGCTTCTATTCCGGGGAGCTGTTTTTT. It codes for CASSFYSGELFF. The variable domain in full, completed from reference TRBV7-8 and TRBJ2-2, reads GAGVSQSPRYKVAKRGQDVALRCDPISGHVSLFWYQQALGQGPEFLTYFQNEAQLDKSGLPSDRFFAERPEGSVSTLKIQRTQQEDSAVYLCASSFYSGELFFGEGSRLTVL.